These 16 T cell receptor beta chains were all obtained from the same sample, sequenced in a study of PD-L1 blockade in urothelial cancer. As for time point: peripheral blood 6 weeks after treatment start. Generated by immunoSEQ multiplex PCR, the TCRdb table keeps only in-frame clones and is missing some. In the table there are roughly 120,000 clones, approximately 90% of which are singletons. The input for sequencing was PBMCs, taken around atezolizumab (anti-PD-L1) treatment. The receptors shown here come from a man between 60 and 75 years old with urothelial cancer.

The chain carries TRBV5-4 and TRBJ1-3; 7 positions agree with TRBD1. CDR3 length equals 15 residues. The V gene's germline CDR1 is SGHNT and CDR2 YYREEE (reference sequence). The V gene end was trimmed by 4 bases and the J gene end by 0 bases; junction bases not matched to a gene: 4. The CDR3 here is CASSGDSFSGNTIYF. The DNA for the CDR3 is TGTGCCAGCAGCGGGGACAGCTTCTCTGGAAACACCATATATTTT.

This chain connects TRBV20-1 to TRBJ2-1; TRBD1 aligns across 8 bases. Germline V lookup: CDR1 DFQATT, CDR2 SNEGSKA (reference sequence). J was trimmed by 15 bases and V by 3 bases; bases with no gene match: 7. The CDR3 totals 11 residues. The DNA of the CDR3 is TGCAGTGCTAGGGGCGACAGGGGCTTGTTCTTC. This codes for CSARGDRGLFF.

The chain combines TRBV7-3 with TRBJ2-5; TRBD2 agrees at 9 bases. CDR1 is SGHTA and CDR2 is FQGTGA in the germline V gene. The CDR3 runs 13 residues. The junction had 3 bases not matched to a gene; V was cut back by 8 bases and J by 2 bases. The CDR3 bases are TGTGCCAGCCAGCGGGGGGCGCAAGAGACCCAGTACTTC. It is translated as CASQRGAQETQYF.

The chain links TRBV5-6 to TRBJ2-2, with TRBD1 matching over 9 bases. CDR3 length equals 17 residues. Germline V gives CDR1 SGHDT, CDR2 YYEEEE. Trimming took 4 bases from V and 2 from J; bases not matched to a gene: 9. Written as DNA, the CDR3 is TGTGCCAGCAGCCATAAGACAGGGGGTTACAACACCGGGGAGCTGTTTTTT. It is translated as CASSHKTGGYNTGELFF.

The chain links TRBV5-6 to TRBJ2-4, with D perhaps matching TRBD2 (5 bases). There are 14 residues in the CDR3. Germline lookup yields CDR1 SGHDT and CDR2 YYEEEE. Trimming took 4 bases from V and 0 from J, leaving 8 bases between them. CDR3 DNA: TGTGCCAGCAGCGACGGACTAGCCAAAAACATTCAGTACTTC. This codes for CASSDGLAKNIQYF.

This clone has only a few counts. This sample includes further DNA sequences coding for the same CDR3. The V gene is TRBV7-6, the J gene TRBJ2-3, with 9 bases lining up with TRBD2. The germline CDR1 and CDR2 sequences are SGHVS and FNYEAQ. This CDR3 contains 13 residues. Losses at the gene ends were 5 bases for V and 7 bases for J; bases not matched to a gene: 4. The CDR3 DNA sequence: TGTGCCAGCAGCGCCGGGACTAGCAATACGCAGTATTTT. It codes for CASSAGTSNTQYF.

V usage is TRBV18 and J usage is TRBJ1-1; the D is unclear. Looked up from germline, CDR1 is KGHSH and CDR2 is LQKENI. The V end was cut by 6 bases, the J end by 4 bases, with 12 bases between. CDR3 length: 13 residues. This CDR3 reads CASSPVRSTEAFF. CDR3 coding DNA: TGTGCCAGCTCCCCAGTTAGGAGCACTGAAGCTTTCTTT.

The chain has TRBV27 and TRBJ1-6, with TRBD1 matching 8 bases. Trimming at V came to 5 bases and at J to 4 bases, leaving 4 bases not matched to a gene. CDR1 MNHEY and CDR2 SMNVEV come from the germline V gene (reference sequence). The CDR3 has 15 amino acids. The CDR3 sequence: CASSPGGPYNSPLHF. The CDR3 bases are TGTGCCAGCAGTCCAGGGGGCCCTTATAATTCACCCCTCCACTTT.

V gene TRBV30 combines with J gene TRBJ2-2; D is unclear. Germline CDR1 and CDR2: GTSNPN and SVGIG (reference sequence). The CDR3 consists of 12 residues. Trimming took 0 bases from V and 8 from J, leaving 7 bases between them. The CDR3 region has the DNA TGTGCCTGGAGTGTACGTAGAGGGGAGCTGTTTTTT. The encoded protein is CAWSVRRGELFF.

This clone was found once. The chain uses TRBV2 and TRBJ1-1; possible D gene TRBD1, 5 bases. V was pared by 6 bases and J by 2 bases, with 19 bases between. This CDR3 comprises 16 residues. Germline V gene lookup returns CDR1 SNHLY and CDR2 FYNNEI. The CDR3 is CASSGDSRGLNTEAFF. The CDR3 DNA is TGTGCCAGCAGCGGGGACTCCCGAGGCCTAAACACTGAAGCTTTCTTT. Looking up the rest from reference TRBV2 and TRBJ1-1 gives the full variable domain: EPEVTQTPSHQVTQMGQEVILRCVPISNHLYFYWYRQILGQKVEFLVSFYNNEISEKSEIFDDQFSVERPDGSNFTLKIRSTKLEDSAMYFCASSGDSRGLNTEAFFGQGTRLTVV.

V is TRBV18 and J is TRBJ2-5; 9 bases match TRBD1. Germline loops: CDR1 KGHSH, CDR2 LQKENI. This CDR3 region has 15 residues. J lost 5 bases, V lost 1 base, and 5 bases had no gene match. The DNA for the CDR3 is TGTGCCAGCTCACCACGGACAGGGGCGTCGGAGACCCAGTACTTC. Translation gives CASSPRTGASETQYF.

A single count supports this clone. This sequence joins TRBV28 and TRBJ2-7; possible D gene TRBD2, 6 bases. This CDR3 region has 12 residues. V shed 7 bases and J shed 6 bases, with 13 bases lying between them. Germline V CDR1 and CDR2: MDHEN, SYDVKM. CDR3 sequence: CASTEAGGEQYF. CDR3 sequence (DNA): TGTGCCAGCACTGAAGCCGGGGGCGAGCAGTACTTC.

The chain has TRBV4-3 and TRBJ2-6; tentatively, D is TRBD1 (6 bases). V lost 0 bases and J 3 bases, leaving 15 bases between the germline ends. The CDR3 is 18 residues long. Germline V CDR1 and CDR2: LGHNA, YSLEER. CDR3 sequence (DNA): TGCGCCAGCAGCCAAGATAGGCAGGGGCTAGGTGGGGCCAACGTCCTGACTTTC. Encoded protein: CASSQDRQGLGGANVLTF.

The chain combines TRBV5-1 with TRBJ2-7; 10 positions agree with TRBD1. Germline lookup yields CDR1 SGHRS and CDR2 YFSETQ. With V trimmed by 4 bases and J by 2 bases, 3 bases remained unmatched. The CDR3 has 14 amino acids. The CDR3 DNA is TGCGCCAGCAGCGTGGGACAGGGGACCTACGAGCAGTACTTC. The encoded protein is CASSVGQGTYEQYF.

V is TRBV27 and J is TRBJ2-7; TRBD1 agrees at 11 bases. CDR1 and CDR2 (germline): MNHEY, SMNVEV (reference sequence). The CDR3 has 15 residues. V dropped 5 bases and J dropped 4; count of bases not matched to a gene: 7. The CDR3 loop is CASSLGQGAVYEQYF. The CDR3, as DNA: TGTGCCAGCAGTCTCGGACAGGGGGCGGTATACGAGCAGTACTTC.

This clone was observed once. The chain couples TRBV27 to TRBJ2-3, with 11 bases lining up with TRBD1. CDR1 is MNHEY and CDR2 is SMNVEV in the germline V gene (reference sequence). CDR3 length: 15 residues. V lost 6 bases and J lost 6; bases outside the gene matches: 8. DNA for the CDR3: TGTGCCAGCAGACGTCGGACAGGGGGCGCGGATACGCAGTATTTT. The encoded protein is CASRRRTGGADTQYF.